The sequence of this T cell receptor beta chain was determined in a study of identifying expanded T cells in peripheral blood (dated by TCRdb to the late 2010s). About the full investigation: Four technical replicates, made by sequencing separate aliquots from the same pool of genomic DNA, were compared pairwise. Summary of the overall study and its limitations: Approximately 1.2 differentially abundant clones were flagged by the binomial model between technical replicates, whereas about 16 and 20 were flagged over about two weeks and four weeks, respectively. Both the number of clones called differentially abundant and the false-positive rate were significantly reduced by the beta-binomial model across all healthy-donor time intervals. For all healthy donors, the variance in clone template counts between roughly 2-week samples rose significantly as total template count increased. It was expected by the authors that biological variance in healthy repertoires might increase further over much longer intervals, such as months to years.

TCRbeta CDR3 regions were profiled by bias-controlled multiplex PCR amplification of genomic DNA with the immunoSEQ Assay. Per the original workflow: To quantify the absolute abundance of each unique TCRbeta CDR3 region, the sequences were collapsed and filtered. Differential abundance was tested with two models: a binomial (Fisher-equivalent) model and a beta-binomial model that adds time-dependent variance fitted from healthy donors. Clones with fewer than 5 combined templates were removed, and differential abundance was called for clones with a Benjamini-Hochberg FDR below 0.01. Beta-binomial variance was modeled as a function of total template count across the two samples using the form v = (b*log(k)+a)^2. Here the immuneACCESS table is served through TCRdb, limited to in-frame sequences with V and J called. Missing clones are a known gap in these copies; in checked studies unresolved V genes cover under half, and the rest lacks a known reason. From that table come the V and J calls and clone size; the DNA was used to work out D and trimming. This sample is represented by about 110,000 clones; roughly 90% of them were singletons. Just under 8.5% of the sample comes from the top ten.

Based on the germline V gene, the CDR1 and CDR2 sequences are SGHTA and FQGNSA. Taken from cysteine to phenylalanine, the CDR3 has 13 residues. The only DNA kept is the CDR3, 39 bases in frame from the first base. Germline trimming amounts to 6 bases on V and 3 bases on J, with 2 as the count of junction bases outside the gene matches. During the collection period, no immune events, such as infections, were documented for the healthy donors. To calibrate time-dependent variance in a beta-binomial model of T-cell clone differential abundance, blood repertoires from healthy donors were used as a training cohort. There were roughly ten healthy donors in the training cohort, of whom 3 were female and 7 were male. An age range of about 25 to 64 years, with an average of 43 years, was recorded for the donors. Whole blood was collected from each healthy donor at three time points spaced approximately 2 weeks apart and obtained from a commercial supplier. For immunosequencing, genomic DNA was extracted from unsorted whole blood.

About this clone itself: The target of this receptor is not known. No base quality values were provided; no much bigger clone lies one nucleotide off.

This clonotype originated in a person aged 18 to 70 in good health. Sequenced input: blood. This chain is built from TRBV7-2 and TRBJ1-1; 9 of the junction bases match TRBD1. The DNA reads as follows: TGTGCCAGCAGTACAGGGGGCTACACTGAAGCTTTCTTT. Its coded protein is CASSTGGYTEAFF.